This is a list of T cell receptor beta chains from one sample in a study of blood T cell repertoires in COVID-19. Clones were read by immunoSEQ multiplex PCR, and TCRdb kept only the in-frame ones, dropping some. The data show 100,000 to 150,000 clones, 75% to 90% seen once. The sequenced sample consisted of peripheral blood. Receptors were obtained from a woman over 75 with COVID-19, enrolled during active disease. The CDR3 runs from the conserved cysteine through the conserved F or W. The D gene is left open where the match is weak. Some rows mark clone size as missing; the rest say once, few, many or name a class of expanded clone.

v_gene	j_gene	d_gene	len	abundance	CDR3nt	CDR3aa
TRBV6-2/TRBV6-3	TRBJ2-2	.	13	.	TGTGCCAGCAGTTACTCTATCACCGGGGAGCTGTTTTTT	CASSYSITGELFF
TRBV3-1/TRBV3-2	TRBJ2-6	TRBD1	20	.	TGTGCCAGCAGGCACAGGGGGCACGATACCCACAGCTCTGGGGCCAACGTCCTGACTTTC	CASRHRGHDTHSSGANVLTF
TRBV7-2	TRBJ2-7	TRBD2	17	.	TGTGCCAGCAGCTTAGTATCTTCGACTAGCGGGAGCTACGAGCAGTACTTC	CASSLVSSTSGSYEQYF
TRBV7-2	TRBJ2-2	TRBD1	15	.	TGTGCCAGCAGCCCACGACAGGGTAGCACCGGGGAGCTGTTTTTT	CASSPRQGSTGELFF
TRBV5-4	TRBJ2-7	TRBD1	14	.	TGTGCCAGCAGCTTGGACAGGGGGTCGGAGGAGCAGTACTTC	CASSLDRGSEEQYF
TRBV7-9	TRBJ1-2	TRBD1	13	.	TGTGCCAGCAGCCCAGGGGGGAAAAGGCTCTACACCTTC	CASSPGGKRLYTF
TRBV2	TRBJ1-5	TRBD1	15	.	TGTGCCAGCCAGGGGCGACAGGGATCGGGACAGCCCCAGCATTTT	CASQGRQGSGQPQHF
TRBV24-1	TRBJ2-1	TRBD2	16	.	TGTGCCACCAGTGACTCGACTAGCGGGAGCTACAATGAGCAGTTCTTC	CATSDSTSGSYNEQFF
TRBV5-1	TRBJ1-2	TRBD1	16	.	TGCGCCAGCACCCAATCTCCGGGACAGGGGGTTTATGGCTACACCTTC	CASTQSPGQGVYGYTF
TRBV6-5	TRBJ2-5	TRBD1	15	.	TGTGCCAGCAGCCTGATGGGACAGGGGACAGAGACCCAGTACTTC	CASSLMGQGTETQYF
TRBV14	TRBJ2-3	TRBD2	16	.	TGTGCCAGCAGCCAAGCGATAGCGGGGGGCACAGATACGCAGTATTTT	CASSQAIAGGTDTQYF
TRBV5-1	TRBJ1-1	.	18	.	TGCGCCAGCAGTCCGGCGGCGGACAGAAGGGAGAGCGACACTGAAGCTTTCTTT	CASSPAADRRESDTEAFF
TRBV7-9	TRBJ2-3	TRBD2	18	.	TGTGCCAGCAGCTCCGCCCACCTAACTAGCGGACACACAGATACGCAGTATTTT	CASSSAHLTSGHTDTQYF
TRBV19	TRBJ1-3	.	15	.	TGTGCCAGTAGTGTACAGGGTGGCTCTGGAAACACCATATATTTT	CASSVQGGSGNTIYF
TRBV3-1/TRBV3-2	TRBJ2-2	.	13	.	TGTGCCAGCCAACAGGTGAACACCGGGGAGCTGTTTTTT	CASQQVNTGELFF
TRBV20-1	TRBJ2-1	TRBD2	15	.	TGCAGTGCTAGTGGGAGTAGCGGGAGGGACAATGAGCAGTTCTTC	CSASGSSGRDNEQFF
TRBV6-5	TRBJ2-7	.	13	.	TGTGCCAGCAGTTACAGTACTAGTCTGATCCTGTACTTC	CASSYSTSLILYF
TRBV19	TRBJ2-2	.	14	.	TGTGCCAGTAGTATTCCCACGAACACCGGGGAGCTGTTTTTT	CASSIPTNTGELFF
TRBV6-2/TRBV6-3	TRBJ1-1	.	16	.	TGTGCCAGCAGTCCATGGGCGAACAGTATGAACACTGAAGCTTTCTTT	CASSPWANSMNTEAFF
TRBV7-2	TRBJ2-7	TRBD2	16	few	TGTGCCAGCAGCTACGGACTAGCGGGAGCTCTCTACGAGCAGTACTTC	CASSYGLAGALYEQYF